This T cell receptor beta chain was captured by sequencing in a study of blood T cell repertoires in COVID-19. Study information: Samples came from the United States, Italy and Spain, spanning acute and convalescent COVID-19. T cells, B-cell-depleted T cells, or PBMCs supplied cDNA or gDNA.

The authors' processing: Amplified reference gene primers provided the basis for estimating nucleated cell counts. Assay used: immunoSEQ multiplex PCR; TCRdb lists only in-frame clones, some missing. That table is the source of V, J and clone size, and D and trimming were worked out from the DNA. The data hold about 100,000 clones, with about 83% observed a single time. In germline, CDR1 is SGHRS, CDR2 YFSETQ. V shed 4 bases, J shed 0 bases, and the junction held 9 bases outside the gene matches. The CDR3 runs 17 residues. The chain links TRBV5-1 to TRBJ2-3; TRBD2 matches at 9 bases. The sequence was obtained from a human donor in a cohort sampled during active COVID-19. Specimen: peripheral blood. The CDR3 spells CASSIVSGTSSTDTQYF. In DNA form, the CDR3 reads TGCGCCAGCAGCATAGTTTCCGGGACTAGCAGCACAGATACGCAGTATTTT.